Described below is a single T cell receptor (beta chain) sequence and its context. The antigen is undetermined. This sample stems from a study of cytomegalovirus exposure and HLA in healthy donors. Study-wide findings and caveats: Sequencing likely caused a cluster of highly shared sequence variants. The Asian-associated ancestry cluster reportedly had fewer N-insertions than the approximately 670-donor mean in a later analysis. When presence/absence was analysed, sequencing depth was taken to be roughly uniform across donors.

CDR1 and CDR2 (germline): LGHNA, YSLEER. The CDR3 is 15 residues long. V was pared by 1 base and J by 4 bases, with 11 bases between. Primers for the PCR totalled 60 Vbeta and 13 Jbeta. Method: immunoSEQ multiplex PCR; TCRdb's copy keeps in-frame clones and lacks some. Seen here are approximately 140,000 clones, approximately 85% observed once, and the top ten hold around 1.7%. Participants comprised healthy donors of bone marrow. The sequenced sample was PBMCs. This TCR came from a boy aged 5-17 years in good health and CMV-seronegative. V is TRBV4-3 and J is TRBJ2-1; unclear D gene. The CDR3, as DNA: TGCGCCAGCAGCCAAGGCGACACAAAGTACAATGAGCAGTTCTTC. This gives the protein CASSQGDTKYNEQFF.